The 4 T cell receptor beta chains listed next were all sequenced from one sample in a study of T cell repertoires in ileal Crohn's disease. Generated by immunoSEQ multiplex PCR, the TCRdb table keeps only in-frame clones and is missing some. The sample has about 11,000 clones; about three quarters are singletons. Material for sequencing was ileal tissue. The receptors shown here come from an adult with Crohn's disease.

This chain uses TRBV7-2 with TRBJ1-5; tentatively, D is TRBD1 (6 bases). This CDR3 has 18 amino acids. Germline-derived CDR1 and CDR2 are SGHTA and FQGNSA. Trimming cost V 1 base and J 4 bases, with 20 bases left between them. DNA for the CDR3: TGTGCCAGCAGCTTAGTGGGGGTGCGTTACAGGGATAATCAGCCCCAGCATTTT. It yields the protein CASSLVGVRYRDNQPQHF.

The CDR3 bases are TGTGCCAGCAGTACCCGGACAGGGAACACTGAAGCTTTCTTT. Protein: CASSTRTGNTEAFF. The chain is built from TRBV6-1 and TRBJ1-1; 7 positions agree with TRBD1. Trimming took 5 bases from V and 1 from J; bases not matched to a gene: 4. This CDR3 has 14 residues. In germline, CDR1 is MNHNS, CDR2 SASEGT.

The chain joins TRBV5-4 to TRBJ1-3; D is uncertain. This CDR3 spans 15 amino acids. The germline CDR1 and CDR2 sequences are SGHNT and YYREEE (reference sequence). V shed 4 bases and J shed 4 bases, with 15 bases lying between them. As DNA, the CDR3 is TGTGCCAGCAGCCCCGGCTCGGGTACAGGAAACACCATATATTTT. Translating it yields CASSPGSGTGNTIYF.

This chain connects TRBV2 to TRBJ1-1; TRBD1 is a possible D gene (6 bases). The CDR3 has 15 amino acids. Germline V gives CDR1 SNHLY, CDR2 FYNNEI. With 2 bases removed from V and 0 bases from J, the gap between germline ends came to 10 bases. As DNA, the CDR3 is TGTGCCAGCAGTGAATTCCCAGGGGTGAACACTGAAGCTTTCTTT. Amino acids: CASSEFPGVNTEAFF.